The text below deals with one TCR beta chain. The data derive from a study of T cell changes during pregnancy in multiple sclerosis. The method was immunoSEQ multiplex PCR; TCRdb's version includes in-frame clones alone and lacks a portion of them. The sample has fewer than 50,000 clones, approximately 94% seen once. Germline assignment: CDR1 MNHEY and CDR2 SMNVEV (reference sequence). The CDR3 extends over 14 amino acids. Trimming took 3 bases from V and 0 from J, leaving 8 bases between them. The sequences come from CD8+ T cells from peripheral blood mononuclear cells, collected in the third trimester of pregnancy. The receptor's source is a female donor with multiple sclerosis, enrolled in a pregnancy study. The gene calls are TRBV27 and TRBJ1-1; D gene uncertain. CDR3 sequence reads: CASSFGGVNTEAFF. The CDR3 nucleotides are TGTGCCAGCAGTTTTGGCGGGGTGAACACTGAAGCTTTCTTT.